This T cell receptor (beta chain) stems from a study of regulatory T cells in long-lasting Graves disease. Study details: The criterion for persistent Graves' disease was over 5 years of antithyroid drugs with positive TSH receptor antibodies.

CDR3 regions were amplified by Arm-PCR using iRepertoire HTBI primers to build TCR beta libraries. TCRdb fed the multiplex PCR reads into MiXCR, producing one record per CDR3 protein. The data contain roughly 300,000 distinct CDR3 sequences, about 20% of them singletons. The CDR3 covers 13 residues. V shed 2 bases and J 1 base; nucleotides not matched to a gene: 1. The germline CDR1 and CDR2 sequences are GTSNPN and SVGIG (reference sequence). Study results and caveats: Persistent disease was characterized by preferential usage of TRBV28, TRBJ1-2 and TRBJ2-5. Accuracy was possibly reduced by small sample size.

Time point defined: persistent/refractory GD, antithyroid drugs over 5 years with positive TRAb. Preparation of the TCR library used RNA extracted from PBMCs. A blood draw put nine milliliters of peripheral blood into EDTA tubes. This clonotype was seen only a few times. No antigen is known for it. The sample in question was peripheral blood mononuclear cells (PBMCs), obtained when the disease was refractory, from a patient treated with antithyroid drugs. This receptor was obtained from a female donor with Graves disease. This chain uses TRBV30 with TRBJ2-5; TRBD2 agrees at 7 bases. The CDR3 sequence: CAWSRTSQETQYF. The CDR3 coding sequence is TGTGCCTGGAGTCGGACTAGCCAAGAGACCCAGTACTTC.